The clone carrying this T cell receptor (beta chain) was observed a few times. These data are taken from a study of early T cells in non-severe SARS-CoV-2 infection. The CDR3 consists of 17 residues. CDR1 and CDR2 from the germline V gene are SGHNT and YYREEE (reference sequence). V shed 2 bases and J 2 bases; nucleotides not matched to a gene: 9. TCRdb reprocessed the 5' RACE reads via MiXCR and lists one record per CDR3 protein. The sample lists about 26,000 distinct CDR3 sequences; 4.5% to 6% were seen once. This chain connects TRBV5-4 to TRBJ2-7; TRBD2 agrees at 11 bases. The TCR sequence derives from an adult who was a healthcare worker with PCR-confirmed SARS-CoV-2 infection or an uninfected control (not recorded which). The sample comprised whole blood. This chain's CDR3 is CASSFGSGGARAYEQYF. CDR3 nucleotide sequence: TGTGCCAGCAGCTTTGGTAGCGGGGGGGCCCGGGCCTACGAGCAGTACTTC.